This TCR beta chain was recovered during a study of T cell responses to AZD1222 COVID-19 vaccine. General study results and limits: Vaccine-related CD4 TCRs covered spike, predominating at 160-218 and 743-854. It should be noted that donors were predominantly white British and more often female, and clonal diversity was possibly underestimated.

The germline V and J ends were trimmed by 7 bases and 0 bases, with 16 bases remaining between them. The CDR3 sequence is 16 residues long. CDR1 and CDR2 (germline): SNHLY, FYNNEI. This clone was found a few times. What it binds is not known. Libraries were prepared by immunoSEQ multiplex PCR; TCRdb keeps only in-frame clonotypes and omits some of them. The data hold tens of thousands of clones, with around 86% observed a single time. The source material was peripheral blood, sampled on day 0 of AZD1222 vaccination. The TCR sequence derives from an adult in good health. This chain uses TRBV2 with TRBJ1-5; D is possibly TRBD1 (6 bases). This CDR3 reads CASMGGTFYSNQPQHF. CDR3 bases: TGTGCCAGCATGGGGGGGACATTTTATAGCAATCAGCCCCAGCATTTT.